The 2 T cell receptor beta chains reported below all come from one sample, sequenced in a study of blood T cell repertoires in COVID-19. Profiling relied on immunoSEQ multiplex PCR, and the TCRdb table lists in-frame clones only, not all of them. The table records about 220,000 clones, roughly 84% of them present only once. What was sequenced was peripheral blood. The source of these receptors is a woman aged 60-75 years who had recovered from COVID-19.

In this sample, this clone turned up a few times. The chain is built from TRBV5-1 and TRBJ2-2; the match to TRBD1 covers 7 bases. V shed 0 bases and J 1 base; nucleotides not matched to a gene: 9. The germline CDR1 and CDR2 sequences are SGHRS and YFSETQ. This CDR3 is 18 amino acids long. Here the CDR3 DNA reads TGCGCCAGCAGCTTGGGTCTGTCTGGGACAGAGAACACCGGGGAGCTGTTTTTT. This codes for CASSLGLSGTENTGELFF.

The chain combines TRBV7-8 with TRBJ1-5; 10 nucleotides align to TRBD1. Looked up from germline, CDR1 is SGHVS and CDR2 is FQNEAQ. Trimming took 10 bases from V and 5 from J; bases not matched to a gene: 8. The CDR3 totals 14 residues. CDR3 nucleotides: TGTGCCACTAAGATCGGGACAGGGGATCAGCCCCAGCATTTT. It codes for CATKIGTGDQPQHF.